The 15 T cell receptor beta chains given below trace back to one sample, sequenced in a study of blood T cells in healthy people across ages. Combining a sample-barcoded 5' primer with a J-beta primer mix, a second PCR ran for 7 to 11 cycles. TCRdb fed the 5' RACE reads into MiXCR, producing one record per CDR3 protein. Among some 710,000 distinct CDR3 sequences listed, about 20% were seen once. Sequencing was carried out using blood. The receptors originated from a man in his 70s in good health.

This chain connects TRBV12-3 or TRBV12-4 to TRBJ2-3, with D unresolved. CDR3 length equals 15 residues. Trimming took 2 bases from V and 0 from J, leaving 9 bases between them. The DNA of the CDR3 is TGTGCCAGCAGTTTACTTGCAGATAGCACAGATACGCAGTATTTT. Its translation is CASSLLADSTDTQYF.

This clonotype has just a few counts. The CDR3 coding sequence is TGTGCCAGCATTATGCTAGCGGGGAGCTCCTACAATGAGCAGTTCTTC. This encodes CASIMLAGSSYNEQFF. The chain couples TRBV6-2 or TRBV6-3 to TRBJ2-1, with 9 bases lining up with TRBD2. CDR1 and CDR2 (germline): MNHEY, SVGEGT. Trimming took 7 bases from V and 0 from J; bases not matched to a gene: 7. The CDR3 has 16 amino acids.

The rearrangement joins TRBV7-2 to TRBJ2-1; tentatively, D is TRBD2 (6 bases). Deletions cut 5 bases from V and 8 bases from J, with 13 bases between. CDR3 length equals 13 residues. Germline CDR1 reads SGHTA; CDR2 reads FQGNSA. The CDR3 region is CASSLTSFHEQFF. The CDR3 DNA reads TGTGCCAGCAGCCTGACTAGTTTTCATGAGCAGTTCTTC.

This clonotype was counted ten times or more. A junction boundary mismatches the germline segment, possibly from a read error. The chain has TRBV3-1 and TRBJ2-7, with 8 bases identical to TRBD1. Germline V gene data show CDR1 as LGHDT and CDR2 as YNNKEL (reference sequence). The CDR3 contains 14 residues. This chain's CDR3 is CASSQDRVSYEQYF. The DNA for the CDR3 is TGCGCCAGCAGCCAGGACAGGGTCTCCTACGAGCAGTACTTC.

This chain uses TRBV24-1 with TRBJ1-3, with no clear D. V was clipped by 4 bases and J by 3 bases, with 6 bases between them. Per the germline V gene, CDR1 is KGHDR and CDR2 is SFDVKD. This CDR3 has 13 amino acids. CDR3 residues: CATSEWVGNTIYF. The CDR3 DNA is TGTGCCACCAGTGAGTGGGTTGGAAACACCATATATTTT.

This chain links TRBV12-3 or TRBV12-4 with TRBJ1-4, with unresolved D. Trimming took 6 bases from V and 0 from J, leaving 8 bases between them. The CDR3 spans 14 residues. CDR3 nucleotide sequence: TGTGCCAGCAGACAGACAACAACTAATGAAAAACTGTTTTTT. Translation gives CASRQTTTNEKLFF.

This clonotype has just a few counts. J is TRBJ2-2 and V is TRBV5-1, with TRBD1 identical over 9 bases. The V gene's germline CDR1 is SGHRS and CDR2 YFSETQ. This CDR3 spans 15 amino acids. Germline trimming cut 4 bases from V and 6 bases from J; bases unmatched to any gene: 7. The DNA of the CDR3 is TGCGCCAGCAGCCTGGGACAGGGTGGAGCCGGGGAGCTGTTTTTT. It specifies CASSLGQGGAGELFF. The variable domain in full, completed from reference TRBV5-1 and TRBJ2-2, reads KAGVTQTPRYLIKTRGQQVTLSCSPISGHRSVSWYQQTPGQGLQFLFEYFSETQRNKGNFPGRFSGRQFSNSRSEMNVSTLELGDSALYLCASSLGQGGAGELFFGEGSRLTVL.

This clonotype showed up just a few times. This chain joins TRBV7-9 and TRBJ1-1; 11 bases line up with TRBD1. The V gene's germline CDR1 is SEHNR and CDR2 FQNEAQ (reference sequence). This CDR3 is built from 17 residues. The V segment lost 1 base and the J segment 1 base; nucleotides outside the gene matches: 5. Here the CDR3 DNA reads TGTGCCAGCAGCTTAGGAAGGACAGGGGGCGAGAACACTGAAGCTTTCTTT. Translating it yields CASSLGRTGGENTEAFF.

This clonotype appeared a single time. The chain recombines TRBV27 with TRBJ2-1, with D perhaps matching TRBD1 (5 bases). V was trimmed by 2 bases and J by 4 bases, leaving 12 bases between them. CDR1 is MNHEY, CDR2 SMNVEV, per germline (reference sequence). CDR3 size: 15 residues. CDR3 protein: CASSLAGWGYNEQFF. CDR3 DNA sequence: TGTGCCAGCAGTTTAGCAGGGTGGGGTTACAATGAGCAGTTCTTC.

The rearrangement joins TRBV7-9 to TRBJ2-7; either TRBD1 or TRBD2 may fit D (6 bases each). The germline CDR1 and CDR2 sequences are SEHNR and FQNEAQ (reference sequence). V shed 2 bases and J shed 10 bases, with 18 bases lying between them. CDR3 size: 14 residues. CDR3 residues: CASSLNWGANEQYF. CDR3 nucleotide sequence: TGTGCCAGCAGCTTAAATTGGGGGGCAAATGAACAGTACTTC.

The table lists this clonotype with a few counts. The CDR3 DNA is TGTGCCAGCAGTTTATCGGTCGTAGGGCCGACCCAGTACTTC. Protein product: CASSLSVVGPTQYF. V is TRBV12-3 or TRBV12-4 and J is TRBJ2-5, with D unclear. Trimming left V 2 bases short and J 7 bases short, with 14 bases between. The CDR3 covers 14 residues.

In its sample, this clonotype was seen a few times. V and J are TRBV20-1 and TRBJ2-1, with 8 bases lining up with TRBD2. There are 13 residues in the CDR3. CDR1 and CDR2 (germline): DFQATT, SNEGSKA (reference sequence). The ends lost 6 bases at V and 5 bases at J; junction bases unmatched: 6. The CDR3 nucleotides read TGCAGTGCAGGGGCGGGGGGTAACAATGAGCAGTTCTTC. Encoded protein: CSAGAGGNNEQFF.

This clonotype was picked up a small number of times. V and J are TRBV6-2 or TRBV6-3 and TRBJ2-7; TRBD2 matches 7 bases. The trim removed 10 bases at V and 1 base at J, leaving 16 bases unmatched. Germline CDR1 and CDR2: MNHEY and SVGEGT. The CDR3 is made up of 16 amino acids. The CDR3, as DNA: TGTGCCAATGGGCAGGAAGGGGAGCGGGATTCCTACGAGCAGTACGTC. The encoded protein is CANGQEGERDSYEQYV.

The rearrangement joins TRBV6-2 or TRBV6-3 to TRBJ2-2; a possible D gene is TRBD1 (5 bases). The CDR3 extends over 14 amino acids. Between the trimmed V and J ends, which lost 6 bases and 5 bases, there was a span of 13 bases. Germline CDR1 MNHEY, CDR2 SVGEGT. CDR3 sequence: CASSPQTVTGELFF. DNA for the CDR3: TGTGCCAGCAGCCCCCAGACAGTTACCGGGGAGCTGTTTTTT.

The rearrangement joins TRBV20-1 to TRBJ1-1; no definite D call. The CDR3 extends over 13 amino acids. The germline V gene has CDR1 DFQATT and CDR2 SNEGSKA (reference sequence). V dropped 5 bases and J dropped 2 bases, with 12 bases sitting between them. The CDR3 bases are TGCAGTGCTTCTTCGTACAGAAACACTGAAGCTTTCTTT. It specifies CSASSYRNTEAFF.